These 2 T cell receptor beta chains share one sample of origin, sequenced in a study of blood T cell repertoires in COVID-19. Sequenced by immunoSEQ multiplex PCR; TCRdb stores in-frame clones only, minus some. The sample has about 140,000 clones, about 76% seen once. Specimen: peripheral blood. The origin of the receptors is a man at least 80 years old with acute or convalescent COVID-19.

V gene TRBV6-2 or TRBV6-3 combines with J gene TRBJ2-1; TRBD1 matches 7 bases. This CDR3 contains 17 residues. The V gene end was trimmed by 6 bases and the J gene end by 3 bases; junction bases not matched to a gene: 14. Germline CDR1 and CDR2: MNHEY and SVGEGT. The CDR3 region has the DNA TGTGCCAGCAGCACCGGACAGGCCCCCCGAGGCTACAATGAGCAGTTCTTC. Its protein product is CASSTGQAPRGYNEQFF.

V usage is TRBV12-3 or TRBV12-4 and J usage is TRBJ1-6; 9 bases fit TRBD1. With 6 bases clipped from V and 12 bases from J, the junction kept 6 bases outside the gene matches. The CDR3 contains 13 residues. CDR3 region: CASSPGTGIPLHF. The CDR3 region has the DNA TGTGCCAGCAGCCCGGGGACAGGGATACCCCTCCACTTT.